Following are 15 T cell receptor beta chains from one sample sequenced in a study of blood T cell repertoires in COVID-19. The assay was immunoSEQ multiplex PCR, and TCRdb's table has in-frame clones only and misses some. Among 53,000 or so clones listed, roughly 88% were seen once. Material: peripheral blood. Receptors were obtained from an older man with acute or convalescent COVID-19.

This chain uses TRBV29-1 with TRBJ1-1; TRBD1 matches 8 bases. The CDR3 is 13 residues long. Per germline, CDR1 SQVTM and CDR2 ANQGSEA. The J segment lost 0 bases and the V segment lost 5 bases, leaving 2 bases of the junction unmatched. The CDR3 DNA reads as TGCAGCGTTCCGACAGGGGTGAACACTGAAGCTTTCTTT. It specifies CSVPTGVNTEAFF.

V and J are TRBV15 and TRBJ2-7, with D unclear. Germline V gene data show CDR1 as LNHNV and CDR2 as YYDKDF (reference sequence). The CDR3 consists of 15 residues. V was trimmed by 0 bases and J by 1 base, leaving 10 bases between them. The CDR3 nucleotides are TGTGCCACCAGCAGAGATCTGAGCGATTCCTACGAGCAGTACTTC. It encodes CATSRDLSDSYEQYF.

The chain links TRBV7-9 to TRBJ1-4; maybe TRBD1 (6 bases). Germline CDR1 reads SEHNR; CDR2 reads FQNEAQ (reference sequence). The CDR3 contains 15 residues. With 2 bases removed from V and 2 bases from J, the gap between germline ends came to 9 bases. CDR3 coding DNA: TGTGCCAGCAGCTTAAAGGGGGGGACTAATGAAAAACTGTTTTTT. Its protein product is CASSLKGGTNEKLFF.

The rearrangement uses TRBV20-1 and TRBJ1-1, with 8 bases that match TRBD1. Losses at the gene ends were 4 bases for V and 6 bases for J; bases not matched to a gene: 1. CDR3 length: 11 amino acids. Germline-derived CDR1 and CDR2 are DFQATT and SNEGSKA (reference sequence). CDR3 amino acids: CSATGGPEAFF. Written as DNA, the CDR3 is TGCAGTGCTACAGGGGGCCCTGAAGCTTTCTTT.

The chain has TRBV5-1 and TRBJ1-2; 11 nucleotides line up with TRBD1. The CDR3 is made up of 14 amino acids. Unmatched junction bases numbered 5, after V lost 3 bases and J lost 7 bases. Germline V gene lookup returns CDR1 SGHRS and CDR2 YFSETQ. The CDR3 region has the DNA TGCGCCAGCAGCTCCGGACAGGGGGCCGGTGGCTACACCTTC. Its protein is CASSSGQGAGGYTF.

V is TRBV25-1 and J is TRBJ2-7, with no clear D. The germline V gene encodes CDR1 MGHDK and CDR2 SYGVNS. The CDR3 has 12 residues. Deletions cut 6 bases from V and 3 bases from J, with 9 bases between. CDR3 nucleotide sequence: TGTGCCAGCAGCACAGAATTCTACGAGCAGTACTTC. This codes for CASSTEFYEQYF.

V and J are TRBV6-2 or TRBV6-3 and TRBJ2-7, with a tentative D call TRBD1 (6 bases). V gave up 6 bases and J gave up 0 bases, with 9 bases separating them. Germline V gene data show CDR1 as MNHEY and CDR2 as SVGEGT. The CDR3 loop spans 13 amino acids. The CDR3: CASSRTDSYEQYF. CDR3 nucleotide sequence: TGTGCCAGCAGCAGGACAGACTCCTACGAGCAGTACTTC.

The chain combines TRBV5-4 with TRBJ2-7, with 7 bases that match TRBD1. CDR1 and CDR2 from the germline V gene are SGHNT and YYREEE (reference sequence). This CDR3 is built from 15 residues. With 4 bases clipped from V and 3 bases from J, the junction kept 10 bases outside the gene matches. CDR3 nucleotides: TGTGCCAGCAGCCTTGGGGGTTCAGGGGGCTACGAGCAGTACTTC. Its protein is CASSLGGSGGYEQYF.

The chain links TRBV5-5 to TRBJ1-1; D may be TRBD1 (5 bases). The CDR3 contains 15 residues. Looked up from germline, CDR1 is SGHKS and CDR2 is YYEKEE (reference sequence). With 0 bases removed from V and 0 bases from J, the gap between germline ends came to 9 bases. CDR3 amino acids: CASSLDQDMNTEAFF. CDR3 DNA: TGTGCCAGCAGCTTGGATCAGGACATGAACACTGAAGCTTTCTTT. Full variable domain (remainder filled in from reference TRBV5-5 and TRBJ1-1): DAGVTQSPTHLIKTRGQQVTLRCSPISGHKSVSWYQQVLGQGPQFIFQYYEKEERGRGNFPDRFSARQFPNYSSELNVNALLLGDSALYLCASSLDQDMNTEAFFGQGTRLTVV.

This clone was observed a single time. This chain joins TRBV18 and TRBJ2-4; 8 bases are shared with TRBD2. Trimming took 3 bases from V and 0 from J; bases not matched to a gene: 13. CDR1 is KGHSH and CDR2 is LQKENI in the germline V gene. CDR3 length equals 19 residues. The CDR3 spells CASSPRAFREGLAKNIQYF. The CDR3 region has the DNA TGTGCCAGCTCACCGAGGGCGTTTCGGGAGGGCCTAGCCAAAAACATTCAGTACTTC.

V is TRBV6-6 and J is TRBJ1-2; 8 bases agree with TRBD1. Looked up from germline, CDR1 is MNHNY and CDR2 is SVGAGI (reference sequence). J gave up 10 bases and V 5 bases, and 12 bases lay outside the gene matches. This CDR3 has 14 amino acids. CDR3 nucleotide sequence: TGTGCCAGCAGTAAGCAGGGGGCAACTTATAACTACACCTTC. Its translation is CASSKQGATYNYTF.

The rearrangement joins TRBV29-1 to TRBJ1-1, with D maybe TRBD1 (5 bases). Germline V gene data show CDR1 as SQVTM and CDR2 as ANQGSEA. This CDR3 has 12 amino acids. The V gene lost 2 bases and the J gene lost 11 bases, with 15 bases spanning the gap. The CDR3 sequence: CSVERGGGMAFF. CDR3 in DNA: TGCAGCGTTGAACGGGGGGGAGGGATGGCTTTCTTT.

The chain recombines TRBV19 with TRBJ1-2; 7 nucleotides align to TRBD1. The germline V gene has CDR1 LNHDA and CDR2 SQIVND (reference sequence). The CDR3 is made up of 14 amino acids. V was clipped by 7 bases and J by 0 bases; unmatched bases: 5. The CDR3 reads CASMDRPPNYGYTF. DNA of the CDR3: TGTGCCAGTATGGACAGGCCCCCTAACTATGGCTACACCTTC.

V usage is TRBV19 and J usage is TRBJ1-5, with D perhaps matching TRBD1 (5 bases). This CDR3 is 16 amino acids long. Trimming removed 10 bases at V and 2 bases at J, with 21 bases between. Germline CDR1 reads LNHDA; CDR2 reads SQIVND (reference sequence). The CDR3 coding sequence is TGTGCCACCAAGGGGTTCGGGGGGGGTGGCAATCAGCCCCAGCATTTT. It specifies CATKGFGGGGNQPQHF. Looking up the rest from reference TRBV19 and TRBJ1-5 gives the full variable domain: DGGITQSPKYLFRKEGQNVTLSCEQNLNHDAMYWYRQDPGQGLRLIYYSQIVNDFQKGDIAEGYSVSREKKESFPLTVTSAQKNPTAFYLCATKGFGGGGNQPQHFGDGTRLSIL.

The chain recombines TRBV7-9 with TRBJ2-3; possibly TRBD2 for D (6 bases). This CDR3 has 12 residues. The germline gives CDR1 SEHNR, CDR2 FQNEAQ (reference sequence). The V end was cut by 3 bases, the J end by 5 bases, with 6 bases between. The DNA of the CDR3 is TGTGCCAGCAGCTTCGGGGGAGATACGCAGTATTTT. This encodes CASSFGGDTQYF.